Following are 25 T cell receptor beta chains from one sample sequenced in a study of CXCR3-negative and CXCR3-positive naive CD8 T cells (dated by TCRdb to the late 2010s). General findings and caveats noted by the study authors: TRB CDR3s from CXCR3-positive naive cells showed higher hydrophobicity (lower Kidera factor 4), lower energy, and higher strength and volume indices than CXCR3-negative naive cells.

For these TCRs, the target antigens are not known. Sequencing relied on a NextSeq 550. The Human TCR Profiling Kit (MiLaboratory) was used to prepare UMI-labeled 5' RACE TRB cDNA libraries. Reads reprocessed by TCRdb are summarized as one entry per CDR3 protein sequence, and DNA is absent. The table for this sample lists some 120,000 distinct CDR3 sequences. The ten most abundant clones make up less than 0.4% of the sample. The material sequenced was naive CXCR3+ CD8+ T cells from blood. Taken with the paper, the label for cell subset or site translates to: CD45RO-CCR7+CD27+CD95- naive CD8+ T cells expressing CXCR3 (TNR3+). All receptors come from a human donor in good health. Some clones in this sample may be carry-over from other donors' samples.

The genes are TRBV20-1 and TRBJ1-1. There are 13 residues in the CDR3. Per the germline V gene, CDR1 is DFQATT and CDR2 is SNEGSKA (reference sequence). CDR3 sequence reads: CSARAEWNTEAFF.

The chain's CDR3 is CSVVGGAGTDTQYF. This chain links TRBV29-1 with TRBJ2-3; lacking DNA, the TRBD2 call made by TCRdb goes unchecked. Per the germline V gene, CDR1 is SQVTM and CDR2 is ANQGSEA. The CDR3 has 14 amino acids.

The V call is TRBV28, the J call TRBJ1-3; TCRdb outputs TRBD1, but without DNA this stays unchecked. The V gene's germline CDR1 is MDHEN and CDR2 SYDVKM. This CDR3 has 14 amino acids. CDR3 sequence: CASSLYGAGNTIYF.

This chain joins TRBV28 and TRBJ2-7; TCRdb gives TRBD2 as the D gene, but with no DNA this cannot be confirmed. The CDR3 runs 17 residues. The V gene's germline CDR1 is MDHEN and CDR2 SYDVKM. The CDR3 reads CASSQPPRASGSYEQYF.

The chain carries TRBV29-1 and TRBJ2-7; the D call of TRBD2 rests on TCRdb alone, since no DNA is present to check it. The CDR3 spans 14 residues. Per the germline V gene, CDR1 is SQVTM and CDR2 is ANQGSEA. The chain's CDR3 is CSVEVGGSSYEQYF.

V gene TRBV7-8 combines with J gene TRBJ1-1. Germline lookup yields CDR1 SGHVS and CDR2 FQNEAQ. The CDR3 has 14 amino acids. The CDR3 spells CASSLAWGGTEAFF.

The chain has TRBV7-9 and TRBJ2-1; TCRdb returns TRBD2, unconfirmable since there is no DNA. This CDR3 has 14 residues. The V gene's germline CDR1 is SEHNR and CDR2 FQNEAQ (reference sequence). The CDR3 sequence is CASSFSAGVVEQFF.

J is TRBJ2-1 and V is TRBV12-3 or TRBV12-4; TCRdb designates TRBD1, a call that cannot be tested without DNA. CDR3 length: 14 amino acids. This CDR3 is CASSSDRAEDEQFF.

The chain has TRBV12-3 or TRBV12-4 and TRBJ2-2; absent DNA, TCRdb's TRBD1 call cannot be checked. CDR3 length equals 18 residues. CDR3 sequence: CASSSSIRGTENTGELFF.

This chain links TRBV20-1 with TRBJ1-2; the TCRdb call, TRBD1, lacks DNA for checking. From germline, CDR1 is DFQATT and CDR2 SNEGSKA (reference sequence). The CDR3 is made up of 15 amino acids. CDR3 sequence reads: CSARVMRTGNYGYTF.

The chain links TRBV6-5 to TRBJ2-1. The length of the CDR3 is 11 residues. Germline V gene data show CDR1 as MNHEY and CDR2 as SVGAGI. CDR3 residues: CASSYSHEQFF.

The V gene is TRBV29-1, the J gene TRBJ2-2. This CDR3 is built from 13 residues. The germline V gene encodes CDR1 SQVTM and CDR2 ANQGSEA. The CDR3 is CSVGGGITGELFF.

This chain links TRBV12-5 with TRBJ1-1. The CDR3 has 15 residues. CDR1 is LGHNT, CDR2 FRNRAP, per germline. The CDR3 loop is CASGLLPLGRNEAFF. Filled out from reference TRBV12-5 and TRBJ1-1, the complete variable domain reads DARVTQTPRHKVTEMGQEVTMRCQPILGHNTVFWYRQTMMQGLELLAYFRNRAPLDDSGMPKDRFSAEMPDATLATLKIQPSEPRDSAVYFCASGLLPLGRNEAFFGQGTRLTVV.

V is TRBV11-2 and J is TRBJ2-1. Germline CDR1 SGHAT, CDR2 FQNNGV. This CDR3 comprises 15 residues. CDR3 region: CASSLRSSSYNEQFF.

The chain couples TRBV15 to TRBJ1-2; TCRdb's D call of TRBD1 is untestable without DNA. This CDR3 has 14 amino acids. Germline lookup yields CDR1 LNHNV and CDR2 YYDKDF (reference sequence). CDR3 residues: CATSADRELHGYTF.

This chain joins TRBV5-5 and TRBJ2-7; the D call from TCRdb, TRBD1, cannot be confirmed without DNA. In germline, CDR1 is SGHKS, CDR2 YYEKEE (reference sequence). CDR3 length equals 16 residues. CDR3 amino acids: CASSLSRTGDFYEQYF.

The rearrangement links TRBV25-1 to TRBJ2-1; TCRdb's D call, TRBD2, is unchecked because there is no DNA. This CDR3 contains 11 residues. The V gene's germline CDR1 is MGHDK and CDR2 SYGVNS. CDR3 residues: CASDSAGGLFF. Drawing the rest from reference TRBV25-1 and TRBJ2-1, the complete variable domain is EADIYQTPRYLVIGTGKKITLECSQTMGHDKMYWYQQDPGMELHLIHYSYGVNSTEKGDLSSESTVSRIRTEHFPLTLESARPSHTSQYLCASDSAGGLFFGPGTRLTVL.

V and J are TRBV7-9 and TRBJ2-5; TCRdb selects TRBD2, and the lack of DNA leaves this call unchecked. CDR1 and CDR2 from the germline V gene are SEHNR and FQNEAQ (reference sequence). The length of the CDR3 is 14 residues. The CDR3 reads CASSVGGAKETQYF.

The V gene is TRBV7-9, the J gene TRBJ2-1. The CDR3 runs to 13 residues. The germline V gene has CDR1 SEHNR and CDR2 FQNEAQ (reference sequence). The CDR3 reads CASSLGADNEQFF.

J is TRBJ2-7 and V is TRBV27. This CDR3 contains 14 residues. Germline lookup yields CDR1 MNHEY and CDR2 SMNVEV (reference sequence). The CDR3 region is CASSLWPHSYEQYF.

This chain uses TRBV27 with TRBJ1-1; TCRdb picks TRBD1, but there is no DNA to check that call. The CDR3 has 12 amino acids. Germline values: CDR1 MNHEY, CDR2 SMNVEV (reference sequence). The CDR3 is CASRERGVGAFF.

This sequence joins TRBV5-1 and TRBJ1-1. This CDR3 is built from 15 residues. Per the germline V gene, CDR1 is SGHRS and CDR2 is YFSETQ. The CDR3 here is CASSLAGFLNTEAFF.

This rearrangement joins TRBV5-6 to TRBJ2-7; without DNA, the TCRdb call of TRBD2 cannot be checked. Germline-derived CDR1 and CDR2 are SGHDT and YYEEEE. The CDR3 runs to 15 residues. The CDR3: CASSPLAGPSYEQYF.

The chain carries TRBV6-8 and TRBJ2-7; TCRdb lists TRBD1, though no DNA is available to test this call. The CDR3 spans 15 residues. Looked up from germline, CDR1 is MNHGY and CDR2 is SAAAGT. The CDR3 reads CASSPRDRESYEQYF.

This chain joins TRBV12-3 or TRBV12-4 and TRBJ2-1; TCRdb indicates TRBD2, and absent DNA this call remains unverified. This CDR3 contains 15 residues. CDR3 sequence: CASSFASGRGNEQFF.